One and the same sample provided the 21 T cell receptor beta chains below, sequenced in a study of neoadjuvant anti-PD-1 for oral cavity cancer. Time point in this sample: after neoadjuvant nivolumab, at surgical resection. Some clones are missing from TCRdb's copy, which holds only in-frame ones; the method was immunoSEQ multiplex PCR. The sample has 55,000 to 80,000 clones; roughly nine tenths are singletons. This sample comprised PBMCs, obtained after nivolumab (anti-PD-1) treatment. These receptors originate from a person aged 35-79 years with oral cavity squamous cell carcinoma.

In DNA form, the CDR3 reads TGTGCCAGTAGTGTACAGGGACAGGTGAACACTGAAGCTTTCTTT. This gives the protein CASSVQGQVNTEAFF. The chain links TRBV19 to TRBJ1-1; 8 bases agree with TRBD1. This CDR3 comprises 15 residues. With V trimmed by 5 bases and J by 0 bases, 5 bases remained unmatched. Germline assignment: CDR1 LNHDA and CDR2 SQIVND (reference sequence).

The CDR3 DNA reads TGCAGCGTCCCGGACGGTGAAGCTTTCTTT. The encoded protein is CSVPDGEAFF. V is TRBV29-1 and J is TRBJ1-1, with D unresolved. The germline gives CDR1 SQVTM, CDR2 ANQGSEA. V dropped 6 bases and J dropped 7 bases, with 9 bases sitting between them. The CDR3 contains 10 residues.

This chain joins TRBV19 and TRBJ1-1; TRBD1 might be the D (5 bases). This CDR3 region has 13 residues. Looked up from germline, CDR1 is LNHDA and CDR2 is SQIVND (reference sequence). V lost 6 bases, J lost 6 bases, and 14 bases lay in between. CDR3 sequence (DNA): TGTGCCAGTAGATCCGGGCGGGGCGCTGAAGCTTTCTTT. Its protein is CASRSGRGAEAFF.

This CDR3 reads CAISEPRGEVAETQYF. The DNA for the CDR3 is TGTGCCATCAGCGAACCTCGTGGGGAAGTGGCGGAGACCCAGTACTTC. The gene calls are TRBV10-3 and TRBJ2-5; D is unresolved. CDR1 is ENHRY, CDR2 SYGVKD, per germline. Trimming took 6 bases from V and 5 from J, leaving 22 bases between them. The CDR3 has 16 amino acids.

The count of this clone is one. The chain uses TRBV9 and TRBJ1-5; TRBD1 matches 11 bases. CDR3 size: 15 residues. Germline V lookup: CDR1 SGDLS, CDR2 YYNGEE. The V gene end was trimmed by 2 bases and the J gene end by 6 bases; junction bases not matched to a gene: 4. The CDR3 sequence: CASSVGTGGSQPQHF. For the CDR3, the DNA is TGTGCCAGCAGCGTCGGGACAGGGGGATCTCAGCCCCAGCATTTT.

The CDR3 bases are TGTGCCTCCGAGGGAGGGAAGGGTACTGAAGCTTTCTTT. Translated: CASEGGKGTEAFF. The chain employs TRBV30 and TRBJ1-1, with D unresolved. V lost 7 bases, J lost 5 bases, and 17 bases lay in between. This CDR3 contains 13 residues. Germline CDR1 and CDR2: GTSNPN and SVGIG (reference sequence).

This clone was seen more than once but under ten times. The J gene is TRBJ2-1, the V gene TRBV7-3; TRBD2 aligns across 7 bases. Germline V gives CDR1 SGHTA, CDR2 FQGTGA. V lost 5 bases to trimming and J lost 5 bases; unmatched junction nucleotides: 3. The CDR3 is 13 residues long. The CDR3 DNA reads as TGTGCCAGCAGCACCAGCGGGAACAATGAGCAGTTCTTC. Its protein is CASSTSGNNEQFF.

The CDR3, as DNA: TGTGCCAGTAGTATTCCGGGGGGTTCGTCGCTGTACAATGAGCAGTTCTTC. Encoded protein: CASSIPGGSSLYNEQFF. J is TRBJ2-1 and V is TRBV19, with TRBD2 identical over 7 bases. CDR1 is LNHDA and CDR2 is SQIVND in the germline V gene (reference sequence). Unmatched junction bases numbered 12, after V lost 3 bases and J lost 4 bases. The CDR3 runs 17 residues.

V and J are TRBV5-1 and TRBJ1-1; D is uncertain. The CDR3 length is 14 residues. V lost 5 bases and J 3 bases, leaving 14 bases between the germline ends. Germline V gives CDR1 SGHRS, CDR2 YFSETQ. As DNA, the CDR3 is TGCGCCAGCAGGGAGGGATCGTCGGACACTGAAGCTTTCTTT. Translated, it gives CASREGSSDTEAFF.

The rearrangement uses TRBV13 and TRBJ1-3; D is ambiguous. V lost 5 bases to trimming and J lost 1 base, with 21 bases between them. This CDR3 has 18 amino acids. CDR1 and CDR2 (germline): PRHDT, FYEKMQ (reference sequence). Written as DNA, the CDR3 is TGTGCCAGCAGCGCGACCTTAGGACGGTCGGTTTCTGGAAACACCATATATTTT. Residues: CASSATLGRSVSGNTIYF.

This chain uses TRBV7-3 with TRBJ2-1; 9 bases are a match to TRBD2. CDR1 is SGHTA, CDR2 FQGTGA, per germline. The V segment lost 1 base and the J segment 4 bases; nucleotides outside the gene matches: 8. The CDR3 is 17 amino acids. CDR3 loop: CASSLKGTSISYNEQFF. The CDR3 DNA reads TGTGCCAGCAGCTTAAAAGGGACTAGCATATCGTACAATGAGCAGTTCTTC.

This clone was observed a few times. CDR3 DNA: TGCGCCAGCAGCTTGGGTTTTACCCACACAGATACGCAGTATTTT. This sequence encodes CASSLGFTHTDTQYF. The V call is TRBV5-1, the J call TRBJ2-3, with D uncertain. The CDR3 has 15 residues. Trimming removed 0 bases from V and 2 bases from J, with 10 bases in between. Germline CDR1 is SGHRS and CDR2 is YFSETQ.

The chain couples TRBV2 to TRBJ1-5; D gene uncertain. Trimming stripped 7 bases from V and 0 bases from J, with 10 bases between. This CDR3 is built from 14 residues. CDR1 and CDR2 from the germline V gene are SNHLY and FYNNEI. The CDR3 nucleotides are TGTGCCAGCACCTCTTCCATTAGCAATCAGCCCCAGCATTTT. As protein: CASTSSISNQPQHF.

V usage is TRBV7-9 and J usage is TRBJ1-1, with 7 bases identical to TRBD1. Germline V gene sequence: CDR1 SEHNR, CDR2 FQNEAQ (reference sequence). V trimming: 4 bases; J trimming: 5 bases; junction bases outside the gene matches: 13. The length of the CDR3 is 16 residues. CDR3 amino acids: CASSSLRRGAETEAFF. In DNA, the CDR3 is TGTGCCAGCAGCTCCCTGCGCAGGGGGGCGGAGACTGAAGCTTTCTTT. Full variable domain (rest looked up from reference TRBV7-9 and TRBJ1-1): DTGVSQNPRHKITKRGQNVTFRCDPISEHNRLYWYRQTLGQGPEFLTYFQNEAQLEKSRLLSDRFSAERPKGSFSTLEIQRTEQGDSAMYLCASSSLRRGAETEAFFGQGTRLTVV.

This clone showed up just once. This chain connects TRBV7-9 to TRBJ1-5; D not resolved. The CDR3 length is 14 residues. Germline-derived CDR1 and CDR2 are SEHNR and FQNEAQ (reference sequence). Trimming took off 0 bases at V and 0 bases at J, with 3 bases between the two ends. The chain's CDR3 is CASSLAGSNQPQHF. The CDR3 DNA is TGTGCCAGCAGCTTAGCGGGTAGCAATCAGCCCCAGCATTTT.

The V call is TRBV2, the J call TRBJ1-4; D unclear. Trimming cost V 7 bases and J 5 bases, with 2 bases left between them. The germline CDR1 and CDR2 sequences are SNHLY and FYNNEI. The CDR3 has 10 amino acids. CDR3 region: CASKNEKLFF. CDR3 DNA sequence: TGTGCCAGCAAAAATGAAAAACTGTTTTTT.

V and J are TRBV2 and TRBJ1-2; 7 bases are a match to TRBD1. The CDR3 loop spans 17 amino acids. CDR1 and CDR2 (germline): SNHLY, FYNNEI. The V segment lost 8 bases and the J segment 0 bases; nucleotides outside the gene matches: 15. CDR3 protein: CASQPLRDRFSNYGYTF. In nucleotides, the CDR3 is TGTGCCAGCCAACCCCTCCGGGACAGATTTTCTAACTATGGCTACACCTTC.

This rearrangement joins TRBV6-1 to TRBJ2-6; maybe TRBD2 (7 bases). V shed 7 bases and J shed 2 bases, with 12 bases lying between them. Germline V gene data show CDR1 as MNHNS and CDR2 as SASEGT. The CDR3 covers 15 residues. CDR3 nucleotides: TGTGCCAGCAAGGGGGGGAGCGCTGGGGCCAACGTCCTGACTTTC. This sequence encodes CASKGGSAGANVLTF.

The chain uses TRBV10-2 and TRBJ2-7, with D unclear. Germline values: CDR1 WSHSY, CDR2 SAAADI. V lost 7 bases to trimming and J lost 7 bases, with 14 bases between them. The CDR3 runs to 12 residues. CDR3 coding DNA: TGCGCCAGCATTGGACCCTCTAGGGAGCAGTACTTC. Translation gives CASIGPSREQYF.

V and J are TRBV11-2 and TRBJ2-5; 9 nucleotides align to TRBD2. The CDR3 contains 17 residues. Germline V gene lookup returns CDR1 SGHAT and CDR2 FQNNGV. Unmatched junction bases numbered 14, after V lost 4 bases and J lost 5 bases. The CDR3 loop reads CASSWGRIAGARETQYF. In DNA, the CDR3 is TGTGCCAGCAGCTGGGGGAGGATAGCGGGGGCCCGGGAGACCCAGTACTTC.

The genes are TRBV28 and TRBJ2-7, with no clear D. Trimming shortened V by 4 bases and J by 0 bases, and 13 bases separated the two germline ends. Per the germline V gene, CDR1 is MDHEN and CDR2 is SYDVKM. This CDR3 spans 15 amino acids. The CDR3, as DNA: TGTGCCAGCAGTTCCAGACCTAGGAGCTCCTACGAGCAGTACTTC. It encodes CASSSRPRSSYEQYF.